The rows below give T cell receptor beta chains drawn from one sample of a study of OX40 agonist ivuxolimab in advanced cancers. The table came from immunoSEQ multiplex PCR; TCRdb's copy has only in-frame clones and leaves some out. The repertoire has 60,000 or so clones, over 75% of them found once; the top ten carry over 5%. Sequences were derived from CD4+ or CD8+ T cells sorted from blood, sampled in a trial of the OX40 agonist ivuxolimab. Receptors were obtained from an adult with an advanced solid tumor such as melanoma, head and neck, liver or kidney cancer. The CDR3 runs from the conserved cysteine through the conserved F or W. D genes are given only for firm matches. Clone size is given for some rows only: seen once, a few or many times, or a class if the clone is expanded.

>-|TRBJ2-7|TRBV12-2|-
TGTGCAAGCTTCCCCTCATATCGCTTAGAGGTTGATTCCAGGGGAGGCGAGCAGTACTTC
CASFPSYRLEVDSRGGEQYF
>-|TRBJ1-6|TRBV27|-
TGTGCCAGCAGTCTTCACCCTGAGGGCAGTAGGAATTCACCCCTCCACTTT
CASSLHPEGSRNSPLHF
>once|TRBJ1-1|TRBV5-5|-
TGTGCCAGCAGCTTGGCCGGCAGGGCAACTGAAGCTTTCTTT
CASSLAGRATEAFF
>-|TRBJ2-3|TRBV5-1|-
TGCGCCAGCAGCTTGGAGGGGACGAAGGCAGATACGCAGTATTTT
CASSLEGTKADTQYF
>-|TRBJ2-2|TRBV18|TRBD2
TGTGCCAGCTCACCACGGGAGGGGAGATACACCGGGGAGCTGTTTTTT
CASSPREGRYTGELFF
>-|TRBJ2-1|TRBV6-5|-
TGTGCCAGCAGCCTCACGAGGGGCTCCTACAATGAGCAGTTCTTC
CASSLTRGSYNEQFF
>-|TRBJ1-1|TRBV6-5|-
TGTGCCAGCAACCCTGCCCACGACACTGAAGCTTTCTTT
CASNPAHDTEAFF
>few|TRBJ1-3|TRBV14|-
TGTGCCAGCAGCCGGTGGGGTGGAAACACCATATATTTT
CASSRWGGNTIYF
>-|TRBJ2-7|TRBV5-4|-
TGTGCCAGCAGCTTAGGACAGTTTTACTACGAGCAGTACTTC
CASSLGQFYYEQYF
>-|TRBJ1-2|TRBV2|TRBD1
TGTGCCAGCAGTTACAGGGGTCCTAAGGATGGCTACACCTTC
CASSYRGPKDGYTF
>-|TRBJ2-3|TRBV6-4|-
TGTGCCAGCAGAGCACAGAGCACAGATACGCAGTATTTT
CASRAQSTDTQYF
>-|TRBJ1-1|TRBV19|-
TGTGCCAGCACGAGGGACGTCGAGTCCACTGAAGCTTTCTTT
CASTRDVESTEAFF
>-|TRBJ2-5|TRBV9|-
TGTGCCAGCAGCGTAACACCGCGGGCGGGAAGGGAGACCCAGTACTTC
CASSVTPRAGRETQYF
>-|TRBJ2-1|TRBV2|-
TGTGCCAGCGGGAGGAGCGGTGAGCAGTTCTTC
CASGRSGEQFF
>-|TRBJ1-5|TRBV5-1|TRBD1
TGCGCCAGCAGAATGGGACAGGGAAGCAATCAGCCCCAGCATTTT
CASRMGQGSNQPQHF
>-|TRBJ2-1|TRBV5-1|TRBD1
TGCGCCAGCAGCTTACGGGACAGCCGTTACAATGAGCAGTTCTTC
CASSLRDSRYNEQFF
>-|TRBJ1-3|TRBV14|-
TGTGCCAGCAGCCAAGTTTCTAACACCATATATTTT
CASSQVSNTIYF
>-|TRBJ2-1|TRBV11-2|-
TGTGCCAGCAGCCCCCTTCGCCAGGAGCAGTTCTTC
CASSPLRQEQFF
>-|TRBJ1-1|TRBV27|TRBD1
TGTGCCAGCAGTTTGGGACAGGGAAGGAGCACTGAAGCTTTCTTT
CASSLGQGRSTEAFF
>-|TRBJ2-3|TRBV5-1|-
TGCGCCAGCAGCTTGGAGAGCTCCCGGGAAGATACGCAGTATTTT
CASSLESSREDTQYF
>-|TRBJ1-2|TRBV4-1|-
TGCGCCAGCAGCCAAGATAGGGGCACCGTCTATGGCTACACCTTC
CASSQDRGTVYGYTF
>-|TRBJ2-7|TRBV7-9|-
TGTGCCAGCGCAGGGAGGTCCTACGAGCAGTACTTC
CASAGRSYEQYF
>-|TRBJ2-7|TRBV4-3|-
TGCGCCAGCAGCCCAAGCAGGGAAGGAGAGCAGTACTTC
CASSPSREGEQYF
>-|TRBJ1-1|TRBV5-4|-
TGTGCCAGCAGAAACACAGGTATGAACACTGAAGCTTTCTTT
CASRNTGMNTEAFF
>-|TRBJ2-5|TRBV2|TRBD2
TGTGCCAGCAGTCGTCGGGAGGGAAGACAAGAGACCCAGTACTTC
CASSRREGRQETQYF
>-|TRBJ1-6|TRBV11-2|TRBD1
TGTGCCAGCAGCTCGGACAGGATGAATTCACCCCTCCACTTT
CASSSDRMNSPLHF
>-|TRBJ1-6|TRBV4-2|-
TGTGCCAGCAGCCAAGTAGGGGGGCGTCGGAATTCACCCCTCCACTTT
CASSQVGGRRNSPLHF
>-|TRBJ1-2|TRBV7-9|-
TGTGCCAGCAGCTTGGGTCGGCCAACCAATGGCTACACCTTC
CASSLGRPTNGYTF
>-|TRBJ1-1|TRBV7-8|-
TGTGCCAGCAGGGACCTAACTGAAGCTTTCTTT
CASRDLTEAFF
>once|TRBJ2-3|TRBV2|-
TGTGCCAGTCCGTCTCAGGTAGGTACGCAGTATTTT
CASPSQVGTQYF
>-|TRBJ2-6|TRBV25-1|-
TGTGCCAGGAAAGATAGACAGTCTGACTCTGGGGCCAACGTCCTGACTTTC
CARKDRQSDSGANVLTF
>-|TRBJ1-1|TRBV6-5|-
TGTGCCAGCAGTTCGACCCCCGCGGGGCGAGCTTTCTTT
CASSSTPAGRAFF
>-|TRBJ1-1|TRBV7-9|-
TGTGCCAGCAGCTTACAGGCGGGGAACACTGAAGCTTTCTTT
CASSLQAGNTEAFF
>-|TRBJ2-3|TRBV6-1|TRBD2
TGCGCAACTCTTAGCGGGATGGTAAATTCGCAGTATTTT
CATLSGMVNSQYF
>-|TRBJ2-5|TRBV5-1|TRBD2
TGCGCCAGCAGCTTATTGGGAGGGTCTGGGGAGACCCAGTACTTC
CASSLLGGSGETQYF
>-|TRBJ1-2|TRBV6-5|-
TGTGCCAGCAGTTCAGTAGGCTATGGCTACACCTTC
CASSSVGYGYTF
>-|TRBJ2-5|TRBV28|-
TGTGCCAGCAGTTTAACCCAAGAGACCCAGTACTTC
CASSLTQETQYF
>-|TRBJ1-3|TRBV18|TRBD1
TGTGCCAGCTCTGACGCCGGGACAGGGGCTGGAAACACCATATATTTT
CASSDAGTGAGNTIYF